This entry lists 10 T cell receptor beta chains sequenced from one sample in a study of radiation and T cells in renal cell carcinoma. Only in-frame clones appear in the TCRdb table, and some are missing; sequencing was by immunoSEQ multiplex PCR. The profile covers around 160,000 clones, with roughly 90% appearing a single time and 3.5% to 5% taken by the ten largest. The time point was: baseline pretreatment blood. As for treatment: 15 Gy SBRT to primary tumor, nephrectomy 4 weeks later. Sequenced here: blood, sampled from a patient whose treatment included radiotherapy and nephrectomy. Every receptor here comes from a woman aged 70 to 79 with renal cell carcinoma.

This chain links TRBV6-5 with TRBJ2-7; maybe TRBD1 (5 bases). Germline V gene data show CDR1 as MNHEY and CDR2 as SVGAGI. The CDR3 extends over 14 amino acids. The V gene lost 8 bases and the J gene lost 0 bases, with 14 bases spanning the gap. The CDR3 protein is CASRKGLFSYEQYF. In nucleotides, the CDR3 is TGTGCCAGCCGAAAGGGGCTTTTCTCCTACGAGCAGTACTTC.

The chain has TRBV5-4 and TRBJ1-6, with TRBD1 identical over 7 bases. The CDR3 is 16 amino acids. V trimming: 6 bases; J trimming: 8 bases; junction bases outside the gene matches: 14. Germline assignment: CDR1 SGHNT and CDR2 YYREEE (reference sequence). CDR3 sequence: CASTRTAAQGDSPLHF. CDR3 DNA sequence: TGTGCCAGCACCCGAACGGCAGCGCAGGGGGATTCACCCCTCCACTTT.

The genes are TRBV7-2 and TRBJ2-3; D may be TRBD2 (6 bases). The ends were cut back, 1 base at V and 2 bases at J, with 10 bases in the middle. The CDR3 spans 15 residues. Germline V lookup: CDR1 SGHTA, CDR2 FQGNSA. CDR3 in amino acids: CASSLVGGLTDTQYF. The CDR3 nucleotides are TGTGCCAGCAGCTTAGTCGGGGGACTCACAGATACGCAGTATTTT.

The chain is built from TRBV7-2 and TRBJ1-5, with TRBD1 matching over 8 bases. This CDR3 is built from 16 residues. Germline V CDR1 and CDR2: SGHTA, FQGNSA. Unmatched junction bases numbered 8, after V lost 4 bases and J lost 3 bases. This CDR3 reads CASSYRAGGPNQPQHF. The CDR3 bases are TGTGCCAGCAGCTACAGGGCAGGGGGCCCCAATCAGCCCCAGCATTTT.

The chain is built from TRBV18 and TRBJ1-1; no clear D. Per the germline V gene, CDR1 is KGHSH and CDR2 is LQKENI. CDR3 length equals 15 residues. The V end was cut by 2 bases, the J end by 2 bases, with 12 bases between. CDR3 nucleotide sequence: TGTGCCAGCTCACCAATAGGAAACGTTAACACTGAAGCTTTCTTT. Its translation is CASSPIGNVNTEAFF. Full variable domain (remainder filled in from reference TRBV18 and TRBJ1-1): NAGVMQNPRHLVRRRGQEARLRCSPMKGHSHVYWYRQLPEEGLKFMVYLQKENIIDESGMPKERFSAEFPKEGPSILRIQQVVRGDSAAYFCASSPIGNVNTEAFFGQGTRLTVV.

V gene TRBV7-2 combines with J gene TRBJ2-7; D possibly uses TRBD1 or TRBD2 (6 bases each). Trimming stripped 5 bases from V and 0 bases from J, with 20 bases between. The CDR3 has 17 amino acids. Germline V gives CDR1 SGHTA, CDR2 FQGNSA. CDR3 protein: CASSTLGTGTRSYEQYF. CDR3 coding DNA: TGTGCCAGCAGCACATTAGGTACAGGGACTCGCTCCTACGAGCAGTACTTC.

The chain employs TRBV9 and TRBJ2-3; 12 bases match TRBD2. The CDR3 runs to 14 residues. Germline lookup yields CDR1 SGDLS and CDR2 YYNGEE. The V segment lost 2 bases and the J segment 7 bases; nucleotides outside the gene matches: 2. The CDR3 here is CASSVGLAGYTQYF. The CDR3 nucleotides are TGTGCCAGCAGCGTTGGACTAGCGGGGTATACGCAGTATTTT.

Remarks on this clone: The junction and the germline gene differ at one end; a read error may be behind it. The CDR3 loop is CASSSLDSASDEQYF. The CDR3 nucleotides read TGTGCCAGCAGCTCACTGGACAGTGCCTCCGACGAGCAGTACTTC. The chain recombines TRBV5-4 with TRBJ2-7, with D tentatively TRBD1 (6 bases). CDR3 size: 15 residues. Looked up from germline, CDR1 is SGHNT and CDR2 is YYREEE (reference sequence).

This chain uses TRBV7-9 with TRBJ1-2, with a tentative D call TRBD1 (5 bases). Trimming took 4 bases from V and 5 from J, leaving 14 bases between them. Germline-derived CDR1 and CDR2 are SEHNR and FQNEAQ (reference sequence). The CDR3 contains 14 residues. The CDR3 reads CASSSQQEQYGYTF. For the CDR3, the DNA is TGTGCCAGCAGCTCTCAACAGGAACAGTATGGCTACACCTTC.

CDR3 DNA sequence: TGTGCTAGTGAAGAGGGATTGAGTAGCAATCAGCCCCAGCATTTT. It is translated as CASEEGLSSNQPQHF. The chain carries TRBV12-5 and TRBJ1-5, with D unresolved. The V end lost 7 bases, the J end lost 0 bases, and 13 bases lay between the germline ends. Germline lookup yields CDR1 LGHNT and CDR2 FRNRAP. CDR3 length equals 15 residues.